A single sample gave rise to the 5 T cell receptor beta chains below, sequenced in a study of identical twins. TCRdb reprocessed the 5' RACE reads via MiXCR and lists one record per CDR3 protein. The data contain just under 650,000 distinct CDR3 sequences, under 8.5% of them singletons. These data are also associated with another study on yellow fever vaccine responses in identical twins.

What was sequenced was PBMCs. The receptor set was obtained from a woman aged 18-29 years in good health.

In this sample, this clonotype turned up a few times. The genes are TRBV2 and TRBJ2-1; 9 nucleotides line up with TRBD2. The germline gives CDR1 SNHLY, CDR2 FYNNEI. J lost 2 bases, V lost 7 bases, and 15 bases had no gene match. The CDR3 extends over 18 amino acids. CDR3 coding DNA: TGTGCCAGCACTCCTAATGGGGTAGCGGGGGTCCCCTACAATGAGCAGTTCTTC. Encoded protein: CASTPNGVAGVPYNEQFF.

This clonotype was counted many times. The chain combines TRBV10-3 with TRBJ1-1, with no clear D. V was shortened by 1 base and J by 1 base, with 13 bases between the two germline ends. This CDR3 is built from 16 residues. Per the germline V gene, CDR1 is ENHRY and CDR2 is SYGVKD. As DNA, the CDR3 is TGTGCCATCAGTGAGTTCGAGGGAGGGAGGAACACTGAAGCTTTCTTT. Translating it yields CAISEFEGGRNTEAFF.

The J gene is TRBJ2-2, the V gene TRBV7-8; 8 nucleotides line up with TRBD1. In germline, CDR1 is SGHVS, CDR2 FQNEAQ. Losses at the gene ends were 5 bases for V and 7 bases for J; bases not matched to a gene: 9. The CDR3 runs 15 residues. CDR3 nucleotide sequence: TGTGCCAGCAGCCCAAAGGACAGGGTTGGCGGGGAGCTGTTTTTT. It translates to CASSPKDRVGGELFF.

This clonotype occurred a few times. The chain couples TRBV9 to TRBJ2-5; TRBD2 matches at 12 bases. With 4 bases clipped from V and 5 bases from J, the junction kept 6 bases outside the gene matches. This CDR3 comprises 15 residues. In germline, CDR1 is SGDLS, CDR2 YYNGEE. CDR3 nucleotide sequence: TGTGCCAGCAGCCCCATGACTAGCGGGAGTGAGACCCAGTACTTC. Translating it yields CASSPMTSGSETQYF.

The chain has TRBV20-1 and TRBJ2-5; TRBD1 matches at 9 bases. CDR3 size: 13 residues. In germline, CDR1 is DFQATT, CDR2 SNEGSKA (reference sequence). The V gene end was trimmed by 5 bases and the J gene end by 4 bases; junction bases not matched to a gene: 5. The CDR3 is CSAPTGGAETQYF. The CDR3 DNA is TGCAGTGCTCCGACAGGGGGGGCAGAGACCCAGTACTTC.